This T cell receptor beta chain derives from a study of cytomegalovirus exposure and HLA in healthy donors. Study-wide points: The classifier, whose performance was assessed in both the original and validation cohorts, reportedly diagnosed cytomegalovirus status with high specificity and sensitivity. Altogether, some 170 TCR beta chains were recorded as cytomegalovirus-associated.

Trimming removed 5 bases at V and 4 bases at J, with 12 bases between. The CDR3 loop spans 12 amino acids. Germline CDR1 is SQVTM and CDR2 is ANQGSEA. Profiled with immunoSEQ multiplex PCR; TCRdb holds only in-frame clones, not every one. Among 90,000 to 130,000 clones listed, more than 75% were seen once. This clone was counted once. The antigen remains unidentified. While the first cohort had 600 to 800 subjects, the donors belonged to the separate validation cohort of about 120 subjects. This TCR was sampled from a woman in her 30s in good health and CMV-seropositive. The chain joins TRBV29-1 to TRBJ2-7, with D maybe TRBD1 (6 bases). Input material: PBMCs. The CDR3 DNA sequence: TGCAGCGTTCCGGGACATCTATACGAGCAGTACTTC. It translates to CSVPGHLYEQYF.